The 32 T cell receptor beta chains in this list originate from one sample, sequenced in a study of spatial heterogeneity in lung cancer. MiXCR, run by TCRdb on the 5' RACE reads, gives a single entry per CDR3 protein. The sample records a few thousand distinct CDR3 sequences, 50% to 65% being singletons. Time point given: sample taken at primary tumor resection. Unsorted samples of tumor, nontumor lung or frozen PBMC had their whole RNA sequenced. The sequenced sample was PBMCs, obtained at surgery. These receptors were obtained from a female donor with early-stage non-small cell lung cancer.

As concerns this clonotype: Within a library made for alpha chains, this beta chain is off target, and its count is uninformative. The genes are TRBV7-8 and TRBJ2-2, with TRBD1 as a possible D gene (5 bases). The germline V and J ends were trimmed by 0 bases and 5 bases, with 10 bases remaining between them. Germline CDR1 reads SGHVS; CDR2 reads FQNEAQ. The CDR3 covers 15 residues. The CDR3 coding sequence is TGTGCCAGCAGCTTAGCAGGGGTGGAGACCGGGGAGCTGTTTTTT. Protein sequence: CASSLAGVETGELFF.

Turning to this clonotype: This beta chain is a stray read from a library made for alpha chains; its abundance is not meaningful. The chain employs TRBV4-3 and TRBJ2-3; D gene unclear. Germline V CDR1 and CDR2: LGHNA, YSLEER. This CDR3 has 14 residues. The V and J ends lost 1 base and 1 base respectively, with 6 bases between them. The CDR3 loop reads CASSQGPRTDTQYF. The CDR3 nucleotides are TGCGCCAGCAGCCAAGGGCCCCGCACAGATACGCAGTATTTT.

Of note for this clonotype: This beta chain is an unintended read in a library built for alpha chains; its size means little. The rearrangement uses TRBV11-2 and TRBJ2-7; D may be TRBD1 or TRBD2 (5 bases each). The CDR3 consists of 15 residues. Germline V gene sequence: CDR1 SGHAT, CDR2 FQNNGV. Trimming took off 1 base at V and 6 bases at J, with 16 bases between the two ends. The CDR3, as DNA: TGTGCCAGCAGCTTAGGTAGGGGAGTGGGTACCGAGCAGTACTTC. Its protein is CASSLGRGVGTEQYF.

A word on this clonotype: With the library built for alpha chains, this beta chain is off target and its frequency is not meaningful. V gene TRBV19 combines with J gene TRBJ2-3, with D possibly matching TRBD2 (5 bases). Trimming shortened V by 6 bases and J by 2 bases, and 18 bases separated the two germline ends. The CDR3 spans 16 residues. Germline lookup yields CDR1 LNHDA and CDR2 SQIVND (reference sequence). The DNA for the CDR3 is TGTGCCAGTAGGCCCTTTAGCGAGGTACTCACAGATACGCAGTATTTT. It is translated as CASRPFSEVLTDTQYF.

This clonotype appeared once. Within a library made for alpha chains, this beta chain is off target, and its count is uninformative. The chain recombines TRBV4-1 with TRBJ2-7; 9 nucleotides agree with TRBD2. This CDR3 comprises 17 residues. The junction had 6 bases not matched to a gene; V was cut back by 0 bases and J by 0 bases. Germline V lookup: CDR1 MGHRA, CDR2 YSYEKL. The CDR3 protein is CASSQEGSGSRSYEQYF. CDR3 DNA: TGCGCCAGCAGCCAAGAGGGTAGCGGGAGCCGCTCCTACGAGCAGTACTTC.

Points on this clonotype: This beta chain slipped into a library made for alpha chains as a stray read, so its size is not meaningful. This rearrangement joins TRBV7-9 to TRBJ2-7, with a weak D call TRBD1 (6 bases). The CDR3 is 12 residues long. The germline gives CDR1 SEHNR, CDR2 FQNEAQ (reference sequence). Between the trimmed V and J ends, which lost 1 base and 6 bases, there was a span of 7 bases. The CDR3 nucleotides read TGTGCCAGCAGCTTAGGAGGGGGCGAGCAGTACGTC. This gives the protein CASSLGGGEQYV.

Points on this clonotype: This beta chain is an unintended read in a library built for alpha chains; its size means little. The chain carries TRBV3-1 and TRBJ2-1; 7 bases line up with TRBD2. Trimming removed 3 bases from V and 5 bases from J; junction bases left unmatched: 7. Germline CDR1 reads LGHDT; CDR2 reads YNNKEL (reference sequence). This CDR3 comprises 15 residues. CDR3 DNA sequence: TGTGCCAGCAGCCACAGACTAGCCGGGCACAATGAGCAGTTCTTC. The encoded protein is CASSHRLAGHNEQFF.

About this clonotype itself: This beta chain was picked up by a library intended for alpha chains and is off target, so its count carries little meaning. This rearrangement joins TRBV19 to TRBJ2-3, with D perhaps TRBD1 (6 bases). Trimming shortened V by 5 bases and J by 2 bases, and 17 bases separated the two germline ends. This CDR3 contains 16 residues. Germline V gene data show CDR1 as LNHDA and CDR2 as SQIVND (reference sequence). The CDR3 sequence: CASSLTGTPYTDTQYF. CDR3 DNA: TGTGCCAGTAGTCTCACAGGGACACCTTACACAGATACGCAGTATTTT. Based on the CDR3 plus reference TRBV19 and TRBJ2-3, the full variable domain is DGGITQSPKYLFRKEGQNVTLSCEQNLNHDAMYWYRQDPGQGLRLIYYSQIVNDFQKGDIAEGYSVSREKKESFPLTVTSAQKNPTAFYLCASSLTGTPYTDTQYFGPGTRLTVL.

This clonotype came up once. This beta chain is off target for a library built for alpha chains, so its abundance means little. CDR3 sequence (DNA): TGTGCCAGCAGTGATCTTCGGGATTTCACCGGGGAGCTGTTTTTT. Translation: CASSDLRDFTGELFF. The chain couples TRBV2 to TRBJ2-2, with a weak D call TRBD2 (5 bases). Deletions cut 3 bases from V and 4 bases from J, with 12 bases between. The CDR3 is 15 amino acids. Germline V CDR1 and CDR2: SNHLY, FYNNEI.

In the case of this clonotype: A library made for alpha chains picked up this beta chain off target, so its size means little. The rearrangement links TRBV7-9 to TRBJ2-7, with 9 bases lining up with TRBD2. V dropped 7 bases and J dropped 5; count of bases not matched to a gene: 6. CDR3 length: 13 residues. CDR1 is SEHNR and CDR2 is FQNEAQ in the germline V gene (reference sequence). In DNA, the CDR3 is TGTGCCAGCAAGCTAGCGGGAATCGACGAGCAGTACTTC. Residues: CASKLAGIDEQYF.

This clonotype was recorded only once. For a library built for alpha chains, this beta chain is a stray read; little rests on its size. The chain couples TRBV13 to TRBJ2-7; no reliable D call. Looked up from germline, CDR1 is PRHDT and CDR2 is FYEKMQ (reference sequence). The CDR3 is made up of 12 amino acids. Trimming pared 6 bases from V and 6 bases from J, leaving 12 bases between. CDR3: CASSGPTGEQYF. CDR3 nucleotide sequence: TGTGCCAGCAGTGGCCCGACGGGCGAGCAGTACTTC.

In regard to this clonotype: This beta chain appears as a stray read in a library generated for alpha chains; its size is not informative. V and J are TRBV7-8 and TRBJ2-2, with TRBD1 matching over 9 bases. This CDR3 is 16 amino acids long. Germline V gene lookup returns CDR1 SGHVS and CDR2 FQNEAQ. Losses at the gene ends were 3 bases for V and 4 bases for J; bases not matched to a gene: 6. CDR3 in amino acids: CASSLQTGGATGELFF. The CDR3, as DNA: TGTGCCAGCAGCTTGCAGACAGGGGGGGCCACCGGGGAGCTGTTTTTT. Supplemented by reference TRBV7-8 and TRBJ2-2, the full variable domain reads GAGVSQSPRYKVAKRGQDVALRCDPISGHVSLFWYQQALGQGPEFLTYFQNEAQLDKSGLPSDRFFAERPEGSVSTLKIQRTQQEDSAVYLCASSLQTGGATGELFFGEGSRLTVL.

Note on this clonotype: Since it is a stray read in a library aimed at alpha chains, this beta chain has a size that is not meaningful. The V call is TRBV28, the J call TRBJ2-2; D is perhaps TRBD2 (6 bases). The germline V gene encodes CDR1 MDHEN and CDR2 SYDVKM. This CDR3 has 18 amino acids. V lost 2 bases and J lost 0, with 16 bases in between. In DNA, the CDR3 is TGTGCCAGCAGTTTACGGAGGGCAGCAAGCTCGAACACCGGGGAGCTGTTTTTT. Its protein product is CASSLRRAASSNTGELFF.

For this clonotype: This beta chain lies outside the target of a library built for alpha chains; its clone size means little. The chain links TRBV24-1 to TRBJ2-2; a weak D match, TRBD2 (5 bases). Germline V gene data show CDR1 as KGHDR and CDR2 as SFDVKD. CDR3 size: 13 residues. V lost 8 bases and J lost 2, with 8 bases in between. DNA of the CDR3: TGTGCCACCACTAGCAGAAACACCGGGGAGCTGTTTTTT. It specifies CATTSRNTGELFF.

This clonotype has more than one count but fewer than ten. This beta chain is off target for a library built for alpha chains, so its abundance means little. CDR3 nucleotide sequence: TGTGCCAGCAGTCCAACAGGGTTCGGGAATGAGCAGTTCTTC. It specifies CASSPTGFGNEQFF. The V gene is TRBV5-4, the J gene TRBJ2-1, with D possibly matching TRBD1 (6 bases). The CDR3 totals 14 residues. Trimming removed 5 bases from V and 7 bases from J, with 16 bases in between. Germline V gene lookup returns CDR1 SGHNT and CDR2 YYREEE (reference sequence).

Comment on this clonotype: This beta chain is an unintended read in a library built for alpha chains; its size means little. The chain is built from TRBV7-9 and TRBJ2-7; D unclear. The CDR3 sequence is 12 residues long. CDR1 is SEHNR and CDR2 is FQNEAQ in the germline V gene (reference sequence). V shed 8 bases and J shed 2 bases, with 10 bases lying between them. The CDR3 here is CASEWITYEQYF. The CDR3 coding sequence is TGTGCCAGCGAGTGGATTACCTACGAGCAGTACTTC.

As regards this clonotype: Because the library targeted alpha chains, this beta chain is an off-target read whose size means little. The chain combines TRBV15 with TRBJ2-1; D might be TRBD1 or TRBD2, each matching 5 bases. Germline CDR1 LNHNV, CDR2 YYDKDF (reference sequence). The CDR3 has 16 amino acids. Trimming shortened V by 1 base and J by 0 bases, and 10 bases separated the two germline ends. CDR3 amino acids: CATSRVWGSSYNEQFF. CDR3 DNA: TGTGCCACCAGCAGAGTATGGGGGAGCTCCTACAATGAGCAGTTCTTC.

Worth noting for this clonotype: This beta chain turned up in a library designed for alpha chains; as an off-target read, its abundance says little. The rearrangement joins TRBV2 to TRBJ2-1, with 16 bases lining up with TRBD2. The junction had 4 bases not matched to a gene; V was cut back by 7 bases and J by 10 bases. There are 14 residues in the CDR3. CDR1 SNHLY and CDR2 FYNNEI come from the germline V gene. CDR3 in amino acids: CASTGTSGRAEQFF. CDR3 sequence (DNA): TGTGCCAGCACCGGGACTAGCGGGAGGGCCGAGCAGTTCTTC. Based on the CDR3 plus reference TRBV2 and TRBJ2-1, the full variable domain is EPEVTQTPSHQVTQMGQEVILRCVPISNHLYFYWYRQILGQKVEFLVSFYNNEISEKSEIFDDQFSVERPDGSNFTLKIRSTKLEDSAMYFCASTGTSGRAEQFFGPGTRLTVL.

The sample holds a few counts of this clonotype. This beta chain slipped into a library made for alpha chains as a stray read, so its size is not meaningful. The rearrangement links TRBV10-3 to TRBJ2-1; 10 bases are shared with TRBD2. The V and J ends lost 1 base and 7 bases, in that order; junction bases with no gene match: 7. Germline lookup yields CDR1 ENHRY and CDR2 SYGVKD. CDR3 length equals 16 residues. The CDR3 bases are TGTGCCATCAGTGAGTTAGCGGGAGGCCCCCCGAATGAGCAGTTCTTC. Its translation is CAISELAGGPPNEQFF.

To note about this clonotype: This beta chain turned up in a library designed for alpha chains; as an off-target read, its abundance says little. The V and J genes are TRBV7-3 and TRBJ2-1; D may be TRBD2 (5 bases). Trimming took off 6 bases at V and 0 bases at J, with 15 bases between the two ends. This CDR3 is built from 16 residues. Germline V gene sequence: CDR1 SGHTA, CDR2 FQGTGA. The CDR3 loop reads CASSPLAPTSYNEQFF. The CDR3 DNA reads as TGTGCCAGCAGTCCGCTAGCACCCACCTCCTACAATGAGCAGTTCTTC.

About this clonotype: For a library built for alpha chains, this beta chain is a stray read; little rests on its size. The chain has TRBV30 and TRBJ2-1; D tentatively fits TRBD1 or TRBD2 (5 bases each). The CDR3 spans 11 residues. CDR1 is GTSNPN and CDR2 is SVGIG in the germline V gene (reference sequence). V was shortened by 1 base and J by 7 bases, with 5 bases between the two germline ends. The CDR3 loop is CAWSGGNEQFF. The DNA of the CDR3 is TGTGCCTGGAGTGGGGGGAATGAGCAGTTCTTC.

A remark on this clonotype: The library was built for alpha chains, so this beta chain is an off-target read and its size means little. The chain joins TRBV7-9 to TRBJ2-3; tentatively, D is TRBD2 (5 bases). The CDR3 loop spans 15 amino acids. Trimming took off 3 bases at V and 3 bases at J, with 13 bases between the two ends. Germline V lookup: CDR1 SEHNR, CDR2 FQNEAQ (reference sequence). The CDR3 region is CASSFVFAGTDTQYF. The DNA for the CDR3 is TGTGCCAGCAGCTTCGTTTTTGCGGGTACAGATACGCAGTATTTT.

With regard to this clonotype: Being off target in a library aimed at alpha chains, this beta chain has a size of little meaning. V usage is TRBV7-3 and J usage is TRBJ2-1; 8 bases agree with TRBD2. The germline V gene encodes CDR1 SGHTA and CDR2 FQGTGA. The CDR3 runs to 16 residues. V shed 8 bases, J shed 2 bases, and the junction held 11 bases outside the gene matches. The CDR3 DNA reads TGTGCCAGCCGTTGGGTAGCGGGACCCCCCTACAATGAGCAGTTCTTC. It codes for CASRWVAGPPYNEQFF. Variable domain in full (rest from reference TRBV7-3 and TRBJ2-1): GAGVSQTPSNKVTEKGKYVELRCDPISGHTALYWYRQSLGQGPEFLIYFQGTGAADDSGLPNDRFFAVRPEGSVSTLKIQRTERGDSAVYLCASRWVAGPPYNEQFFGPGTRLTVL.

About this clonotype: This beta chain is off target for a library built for alpha chains, so its abundance means little. The genes are TRBV4-2 and TRBJ2-1; 11 positions agree with TRBD2. J lost 9 bases, V lost 8 bases, and 15 bases had no gene match. Germline CDR1 is LGHNA and CDR2 is YNFKEQ. The CDR3 runs to 16 residues. The CDR3 bases are TGTGCCAGCCGCACCAAGGATAGCGGGAGGGCGGGTGAGCAGTTCTTC. It encodes CASRTKDSGRAGEQFF.

This clonotype was detected only a few times. Found in a library prepared for alpha chains, this beta chain is an off-target read, and its abundance has little meaning. V is TRBV4-3 and J is TRBJ2-5; the match to TRBD2 covers 12 bases. With 1 base clipped from V and 2 bases from J, the junction kept 11 bases outside the gene matches. Germline V gives CDR1 LGHNA, CDR2 YSLEER. The CDR3 is 19 residues long. The CDR3 here is CASSQGPLAGGPTQETQYF. DNA of the CDR3: TGCGCCAGCAGCCAAGGTCCGCTAGCGGGAGGGCCTACGCAAGAGACCCAGTACTTC.

A word on this clonotype: Being off target in a library aimed at alpha chains, this beta chain has a size of little meaning. The J gene is TRBJ2-7, the V gene TRBV30; the D is unclear. V shed 2 bases and J shed 4 bases, with 12 bases lying between them. In germline, CDR1 is GTSNPN, CDR2 SVGIG (reference sequence). This CDR3 region has 13 residues. The chain's CDR3 is CAWSTSLGYEQYF. CDR3 in DNA: TGTGCCTGGAGTACTTCCCTGGGATACGAGCAGTACTTC.

As regards this clonotype: A library made for alpha chains picked up this beta chain off target, so its size means little. The rearrangement links TRBV6-2 or TRBV6-3 to TRBJ2-2, with a possible D match to TRBD2 (5 bases). The CDR3 runs 14 residues. V gave up 10 bases and J gave up 1 base, with 13 bases separating them. Germline-derived CDR1 and CDR2 are MNHEY and SVGEGT. The chain's CDR3 is CATQLGGNTGELFF. CDR3 DNA sequence: TGTGCCACCCAGCTAGGAGGGAACACCGGGGAGCTGTTTTTT.

This clonotype was observed a handful of times. This beta chain is off target for a library built for alpha chains, so its abundance means little. The chain recombines TRBV7-9 with TRBJ2-1; no clear D. The V end lost 8 bases, the J end lost 0 bases, and 14 bases lay between the germline ends. Germline V lookup: CDR1 SEHNR, CDR2 FQNEAQ (reference sequence). There are 15 residues in the CDR3. CDR3 residues: CASLGVTSSYNEQFF. CDR3 coding DNA: TGTGCCAGCCTCGGCGTGACGAGCTCCTACAATGAGCAGTTCTTC.

This clonotype was recorded a few times. This beta chain lies outside the target of a library built for alpha chains; its clone size means little. V and J are TRBV7-2 and TRBJ2-6; D is unresolved. Between the trimmed V and J ends, which lost 5 bases and 2 bases, there was a span of 13 bases. Germline V CDR1 and CDR2: SGHTA, FQGNSA. There are 16 residues in the CDR3. As DNA, the CDR3 is TGTGCCAGCAGCCCCCGGGTCGCGACTGGGGCCAACGTCCTGACTTTC. As protein: CASSPRVATGANVLTF.

This clonotype has more than one count but fewer than ten. This beta chain was picked up by a library intended for alpha chains and is off target, so its count carries little meaning. This rearrangement joins TRBV29-1 to TRBJ2-6; D is perhaps TRBD1 or TRBD2 (5 bases each). CDR3 size: 15 residues. The germline V and J ends were trimmed by 4 bases and 3 bases, with 13 bases remaining between them. Per the germline V gene, CDR1 is SQVTM and CDR2 is ANQGSEA. The CDR3 nucleotides read TGCAGCGTTGGGGACCCTATAAGTGGGGCCAACGTCCTGACTTTC. As protein: CSVGDPISGANVLTF.

This clonotype was seen a few times. This beta chain appears as a stray read in a library generated for alpha chains; its size is not informative. V and J are TRBV28 and TRBJ2-3; D is possibly TRBD2 (5 bases). Deletions cut 10 bases from V and 0 bases from J, with 17 bases between. This CDR3 contains 15 residues. Germline V gene sequence: CDR1 MDHEN, CDR2 SYDVKM. The CDR3 protein is CAIERAGRSTDTQYF. CDR3 coding DNA: TGTGCCATCGAGAGGGCCGGAAGGAGCACAGATACGCAGTATTTT.

Remarks on this clonotype: This beta chain is a stray sequence in a library constructed for alpha chains; its clone size is not meaningful. This chain links TRBV7-6 with TRBJ2-3, with D possibly being TRBD1 or TRBD2 (5 bases each). Germline CDR1 SGHVS, CDR2 FNYEAQ. The CDR3 loop spans 18 amino acids. The V end was cut by 5 bases, the J end by 8 bases, with 29 bases between. Written as DNA, the CDR3 is TGTGCCAGCAGCCGGCCATCCTCCGGGACGACTTTCTCGGGTACGCAGTATTTT. The encoded protein is CASSRPSSGTTFSGTQYF.